This entry features one T cell receptor beta chain sequence. Trimming left V 2 bases short and J 0 bases short, with 8 bases between. This CDR3 comprises 15 residues. The germline V gene has CDR1 LNHDA and CDR2 SQIVND (reference sequence). These data are taken from a study of CD8 T cells in Susac syndrome. cDNA came from about 0.5 to 1 ug RNA primed by random hexamers. Amplification of TCR beta CDR3 spanned 54 Vbeta and 13 Jbeta via immunoSEQ multiplex PCR. TCRdb ran MiXCR on the immunoSEQ multiplex PCR reads and lists one entry per CDR3 protein. This sample has some 300,000 distinct CDR3 sequences, with 70% to 90% found just once.

Input material: CD8+ T cells from PBMCs. This TCR came from a human donor with multiple sclerosis. The rearrangement uses TRBV19 and TRBJ1-5, with unresolved D. In nucleotides, the CDR3 is TGTGCCAGTAGTATAAACATTCATAGCAATCAGCCCCAGCATTTT. Residues: CASSINIHSNQPQHF. Filled out from reference TRBV19 and TRBJ1-5, the complete variable domain reads DGGITQSPKYLFRKEGQNVTLSCEQNLNHDAMYWYRQDPGQGLRLIYYSQIVNDFQKGDIAEGYSVSREKKESFPLTVTSAQKNPTAFYLCASSINIHSNQPQHFGDGTRLSIL.